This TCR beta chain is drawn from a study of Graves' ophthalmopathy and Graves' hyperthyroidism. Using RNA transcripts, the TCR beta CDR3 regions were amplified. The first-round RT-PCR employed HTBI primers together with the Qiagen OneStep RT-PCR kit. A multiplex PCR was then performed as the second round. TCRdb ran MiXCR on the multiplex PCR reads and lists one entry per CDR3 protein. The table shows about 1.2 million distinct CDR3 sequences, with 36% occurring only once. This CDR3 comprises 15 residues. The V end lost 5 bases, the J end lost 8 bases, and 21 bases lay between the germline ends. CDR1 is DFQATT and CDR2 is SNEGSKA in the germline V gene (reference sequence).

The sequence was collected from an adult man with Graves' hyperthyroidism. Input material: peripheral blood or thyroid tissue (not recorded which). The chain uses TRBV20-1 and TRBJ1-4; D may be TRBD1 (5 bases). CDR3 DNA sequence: TGCAGTGCTGGATACCCGGGGGACCGGGGGGAAAAACTGTTTTTT. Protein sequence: CSAGYPGDRGEKLFF.